Each of the 12 T cell receptor beta chains below was sequenced from the same sample in a study of T cells in Graves' hyperthyroidism and ophthalmopathy. TCR beta CDR3 regions were amplified from RNA transcripts. Primed by the HTBI set, a first-round RT-PCR was run on the TCR CDR3. TCRdb analysed the multiplex PCR reads with MiXCR anew, one entry per CDR3 protein. This table holds about 600,000 distinct CDR3 sequences, approximately 15% found once. The sequencing input was blood. The receptors were sampled from a woman between 18 and 29 years old with Graves' ophthalmopathy.

This clonotype has just a few counts. This chain joins TRBV6-2 or TRBV6-3 and TRBJ1-1; no clear D gene. Germline V gene sequence: CDR1 MNHEY, CDR2 SVGEGT. The CDR3 has 15 residues. The ends were cut back, 6 bases at V and 2 bases at J, with 16 bases in the middle. This CDR3 is CASSLGPNLNTEAFF. The CDR3 DNA reads TGTGCCAGCAGCCTGGGTCCCAACTTAAACACTGAAGCTTTCTTT.

This clonotype was seen repeatedly, ten times or more. The chain is built from TRBV7-2 and TRBJ2-3; 7 bases match TRBD2. Germline values: CDR1 SGHTA, CDR2 FQGNSA. The CDR3 spans 14 residues. With 1 base clipped from V and 6 bases from J, the junction kept 4 bases outside the gene matches. The CDR3 region has the DNA TGTGCCAGCAGCTTAGGCCTGGGAGGGGATACGCAGTATTTT. Translated, it gives CASSLGLGGDTQYF.

This clonotype showed up many times. The chain employs TRBV14 and TRBJ1-2; 7 bases are a match to TRBD1. Trimming removed 1 base from V and 2 bases from J; junction bases left unmatched: 7. The CDR3 covers 16 residues. Germline loops: CDR1 SGHDN, CDR2 FVKESK. The CDR3 region has the DNA TGTGCCAGCAGCCAAGCCCCGACAGGGACCAACTATGGCTACACCTTC. Translated, it gives CASSQAPTGTNYGYTF.

This clonotype showed up many times. Here the CDR3 DNA reads TGTGCCACCAGTGACCACTACGAGCAGTACTTC. It encodes CATSDHYEQYF. The chain links TRBV24-1 to TRBJ2-7; D is ambiguous. This CDR3 comprises 11 residues. Trimming pared 4 bases from V and 3 bases from J, leaving 3 bases between. Germline V CDR1 and CDR2: KGHDR, SFDVKD.

This clonotype has ten or more counts. The chain joins TRBV20-1 to TRBJ2-3; D gene ambiguous. This CDR3 has 16 amino acids. The V end was cut by 2 bases, the J end by 2 bases, with 17 bases between. Germline V gene lookup returns CDR1 DFQATT and CDR2 SNEGSKA (reference sequence). The DNA for the CDR3 is TGCAGTGCTAGAAACTCGTGGCTAGAGGTCACAGATACGCAGTATTTT. This gives the protein CSARNSWLEVTDTQYF.

J is TRBJ1-2 and V is TRBV30; TRBD1 matches at 8 bases. This CDR3 comprises 14 residues. The germline CDR1 and CDR2 sequences are GTSNPN and SVGIG (reference sequence). Losses at the gene ends were 4 bases for V and 2 bases for J; bases not matched to a gene: 6. CDR3 amino acids: CAWTGQGRNYGYTF. Written as DNA, the CDR3 is TGTGCCTGGACTGGACAGGGAAGAAACTATGGCTACACCTTC.

This clonotype was observed at least ten times. The V call is TRBV3-1, the J call TRBJ1-2, with D possibly TRBD1 on 5 matching bases. Deletions cut 2 bases from V and 7 bases from J, with 11 bases between. Germline V gene lookup returns CDR1 LGHDT and CDR2 YNNKEL (reference sequence). The CDR3 has 13 amino acids. The CDR3 here is CASSQSGGGGYTF. The CDR3 nucleotides are TGTGCCAGCAGCCAATCTGGGGGGGGTGGCTACACCTTC.

This clonotype was seen ten or more times. The chain carries TRBV29-1 and TRBJ2-1; 12 bases agree with TRBD1. The CDR3 is 16 amino acids. Germline CDR1 is SQVTM and CDR2 is ANQGSEA. The junction had 13 bases not matched to a gene; V was cut back by 5 bases and J by 8 bases. This chain's CDR3 is CSVRGQGAGVGDEQFF. DNA for the CDR3: TGCAGCGTTCGGGGACAGGGGGCGGGAGTCGGCGATGAGCAGTTCTTC.

The rearrangement joins TRBV19 to TRBJ2-7; no clear D. Between the trimmed V and J ends, which lost 2 bases and 3 bases, there was a span of 14 bases. CDR3 length: 15 residues. Germline-derived CDR1 and CDR2 are LNHDA and SQIVND (reference sequence). As DNA, the CDR3 is TGTGCCAGTAGTATAAACACGGGCGCTGACTACGAGCAGTACTTC. Its translation: CASSINTGADYEQYF.

This clonotype came up a few times. The chain recombines TRBV5-1 with TRBJ2-7; TRBD2 aligns across 13 bases. J gave up 3 bases and V 4 bases, and 4 bases lay outside the gene matches. CDR1 and CDR2 from the germline V gene are SGHRS and YFSETQ. The CDR3 is 15 amino acids. The CDR3 here is CASSPGTSGNYEQYF. CDR3 sequence (DNA): TGCGCCAGCAGCCCAGGGACTAGCGGGAACTACGAGCAGTACTTC.

The V gene is TRBV19, the J gene TRBJ1-1; D is undetermined. CDR1 is LNHDA and CDR2 is SQIVND in the germline V gene (reference sequence). The CDR3 runs 13 residues. V dropped 4 bases and J dropped 3 bases, with 9 bases sitting between them. CDR3 DNA sequence: TGTGCCAGTAGTACCGAGGAGTACACTGAAGCTTTCTTT. This codes for CASSTEEYTEAFF.

This clonotype was counted many times. J is TRBJ2-3 and V is TRBV9, with TRBD2 as a possible D gene (6 bases). The ends were cut back, 5 bases at V and 6 bases at J, with 13 bases in the middle. Per the germline V gene, CDR1 is SGDLS and CDR2 is YYNGEE. The CDR3 has 13 residues. CDR3 nucleotide sequence: TGTGCCAGCAGTGGAGTCGGAGGGGATACGCAGTATTTT. Protein product: CASSGVGGDTQYF.